A single T cell receptor (beta chain) is shown here with its context. Its target is unknown. As to treatment: roughly nine-day PBMC culture with coronavirus spike peptide pools or control peptides (ViraFEST assay). These data originate in a study of vaccination and CD4 T cells after COVID-19. Study-wide points: Median numbers of SARS-CoV-2-reactive clonotypes increased from roughly 19 to 38 (not a significant change).

V lost 2 bases and J lost 5, with 13 bases in between. CDR1 and CDR2 from the germline V gene are MDHEN and SYDVKM. This CDR3 has 15 residues. Sequencing of cultured CD4+ T cell DNA used the Oncomine TCR Beta short-read assay. Genomic DNA was extracted from cultured CD4+ T cells. TCRdb recomputed calls from the PCR reads with MiXCR, one row per CDR3 protein. The sample consists of about 7,000 distinct CDR3 sequences, around 70% of them appearing once. The chain is built from TRBV28 and TRBJ1-5; no reliable D call. This receptor was obtained from a human donor who had recovered from COVID-19. The sample consisted of CD4+ T cells from blood, cultured in vitro. CDR3 sequence: CASSLPSSNHQPQHF. As DNA, the CDR3 is TGTGCCAGCAGTTTACCCTCCTCAAACCATCAGCCCCAGCATTTT.